This T cell receptor beta chain was sequenced for a study of T cell changes during pregnancy in multiple sclerosis. The repertoire was sequenced with immunoSEQ multiplex PCR; TCRdb's copy has only in-frame clones and lacks some. The sample includes roughly 18,000 clones, about 83% seen only once; the top ten take around 9.9%. Germline CDR1 and CDR2: MDHEN and SYDVKM. V was shortened by 4 bases and J by 0 bases, with 15 bases between the two germline ends. This CDR3 has 16 amino acids. The rearrangement uses TRBV28 and TRBJ1-1; D is unclear. The sample here was CD8+ T cells from peripheral blood mononuclear cells, taken after pregnancy. The TCR sequence derives from a female donor with multiple sclerosis, enrolled in a pregnancy study. CDR3 amino acids: CASSSPPGALNTEAFF. For the CDR3, the DNA is TGTGCCAGCAGTTCCCCCCCCGGAGCCCTGAACACTGAAGCTTTCTTT.